The rows below give T cell receptor beta chains drawn from one sample of a study of cytotoxic CD8 clonotypes in ibrutinib-treated CLL. This table comes from immunoSEQ multiplex PCR, and its TCRdb copy is limited to in-frame clones, with some not included. The sample lists tens of thousands of clones, about 47% occurring once. Sample: PBMCs, taken before ibrutinib treatment. The receptors come from a human donor with chronic lymphocytic leukemia. Both conserved end residues are part of each CDR3. A D gene is named only where the DNA matches it firmly.

V	J	D	CDR3
TRBV5-1	TRBJ2-5	TRBD1	CASSPQTPADRAKTQYF
TRBV30	TRBJ2-5	-	CAWSVLRAGETQYF
TRBV7-3	TRBJ1-6	-	CASSTDNNSPLHF
TRBV11-3	TRBJ1-1	TRBD1	CASSAQGANTEAFF
TRBV12-5	TRBJ1-6	-	CASGLYGLDSPLHF
TRBV27	TRBJ2-1	TRBD1	CASSQGEYNEQFF
TRBV7-2	TRBJ1-4	-	CASSLAVGQSEKLFF
TRBV27	TRBJ2-2	TRBD1	CASSRTGLELFF
TRBV2	TRBJ1-6	-	CASSGREYSPLHF
TRBV7-9	TRBJ2-1	-	CASSLRWGPRDEQFF
TRBV15	TRBJ1-5	TRBD1	CATAERTGIEPQHF
TRBV27	TRBJ2-2	-	CASSIGKAELFF
TRBV29-1	TRBJ2-5	TRBD2	CSVNGLAGSQETQYF
TRBV6-5	TRBJ2-2	TRBD1	CASRRTGVNTGELFF
TRBV4-2	TRBJ1-2	TRBD1	CASSQVSGGYFNGYTF
TRBV7-2	TRBJ1-5	-	CASSPRTGNQPQHF
TRBV19	TRBJ2-7	-	CASSLRTEAYEQYF
TRBV5-6	TRBJ1-5	-	CASSLLGTSNQPQHF
TRBV5-1	TRBJ1-2	-	CASSTTGAPNYGYTF
TRBV6-1	TRBJ1-2	-	CASSEAWDRRNYGYTF
TRBV5-6	TRBJ2-4	-	CASSLVAKNIQYF
TRBV11-2	TRBJ2-1	TRBD1	CASSLNSGGSGRNEQFF
TRBV5-1	TRBJ2-7	-	CASSLGGRGLDEQYF